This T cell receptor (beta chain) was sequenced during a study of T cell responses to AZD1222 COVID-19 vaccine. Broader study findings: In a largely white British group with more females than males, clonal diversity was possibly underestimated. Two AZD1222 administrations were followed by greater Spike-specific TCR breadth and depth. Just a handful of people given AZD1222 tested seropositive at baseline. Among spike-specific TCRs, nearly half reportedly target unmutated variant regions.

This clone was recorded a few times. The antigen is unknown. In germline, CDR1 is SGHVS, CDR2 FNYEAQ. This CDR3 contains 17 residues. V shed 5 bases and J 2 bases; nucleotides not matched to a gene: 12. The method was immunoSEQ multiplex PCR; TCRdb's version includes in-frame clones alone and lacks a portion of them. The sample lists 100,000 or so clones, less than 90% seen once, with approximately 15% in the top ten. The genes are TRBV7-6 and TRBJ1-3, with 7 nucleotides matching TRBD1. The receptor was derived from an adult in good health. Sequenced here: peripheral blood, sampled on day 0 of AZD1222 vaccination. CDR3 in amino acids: CASSQQNDRVAGNTIYF. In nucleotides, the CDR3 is TGTGCCAGCAGCCAACAAAACGACAGGGTAGCTGGAAACACCATATATTTT. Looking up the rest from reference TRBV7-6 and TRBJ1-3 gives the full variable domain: GAGVSQSPRYKVTKRGQDVALRCDPISGHVSLYWYRQALGQGPEFLTYFNYEAQQDKSGLPNDRFSAERPEGSISTLTIQRTEQRDSAMYRCASSQQNDRVAGNTIYFGEGSWLTVV.